The sequence of this TCR beta chain was determined in a study of regulatory T cells in long-lasting Graves disease. CDR3 regions were amplified by Arm-PCR using iRepertoire HTBI primers to build TCR beta libraries. TCRdb passed the multiplex PCR reads through MiXCR, listing each CDR3 protein once. The sample contains 620,000 or so distinct CDR3 sequences, 16% of which appear only once. CDR1 and CDR2 (germline): MNHEY, SVGEGT. This CDR3 has 15 amino acids. J was trimmed by 1 base and V by 5 bases; bases with no gene match: 4. Time point indicated: newly diagnosed GD, antithyroid drugs for less than 3 months. PBMCs provided the RNA from which the TCR library was made. This sample also belongs to another study, concerning T cells in Graves' hyperthyroidism and ophthalmopathy.

This specimen consisted of peripheral blood mononuclear cells (PBMCs), obtained at new diagnosis, from a patient treated with antithyroid drugs. This receptor was identified in a woman aged 25-40 years with Graves disease. The chain uses TRBV6-2 or TRBV6-3 and TRBJ2-3; the match to TRBD2 covers 9 bases. The DNA of the CDR3 is TGTGCCAGCAGTCATGGACTAGCGCGCACAGATACGCAGTATTTT. Its translation is CASSHGLARTDTQYF.